The 21 T cell receptor beta chains reported below all come from one sample, sequenced in a study of T cell responses to AZD1222 COVID-19 vaccine. Clones were read by immunoSEQ multiplex PCR, and TCRdb kept only the in-frame ones, dropping some. This sample has under 200,000 clones, with about 90% found just once. Specimen: peripheral blood, collected 28 days after the second AZD1222 dose. The receptors shown here come from an adult who received the AZD1222 COVID-19 vaccine.

The J gene is TRBJ2-1, the V gene TRBV2, with TRBD2 identical over 14 bases. Per germline, CDR1 SNHLY and CDR2 FYNNEI. CDR3 size: 15 residues. V shed 4 bases and J 7 bases; nucleotides not matched to a gene: 3. In DNA form, the CDR3 reads TGTGCCAGCAGTGGACTAGCGGGAGGGCCTAATGAGCAGTTCTTC. The encoded protein is CASSGLAGGPNEQFF.

This chain connects TRBV4-3 to TRBJ1-6; D is undetermined. Trimming pared 0 bases from V and 9 bases from J, leaving 15 bases between. The CDR3 has 16 amino acids. From germline, CDR1 is LGHNA and CDR2 YSLEER. The CDR3 region is CASSQDSGPAISPLHF. The CDR3 DNA is TGCGCCAGCAGCCAAGATTCCGGGCCGGCGATTTCACCCCTCCACTTT.

The chain combines TRBV19 with TRBJ1-2; 7 bases fit TRBD1. The trim removed 3 bases at V and 3 bases at J, leaving 10 bases unmatched. Per the germline V gene, CDR1 is LNHDA and CDR2 is SQIVND (reference sequence). The CDR3 loop spans 16 amino acids. The CDR3 sequence is CASSIFLDREDYGYTF. The CDR3 DNA follows: TGTGCCAGTAGTATTTTTCTTGACAGGGAGGACTATGGCTACACCTTC.

The rearrangement joins TRBV28 to TRBJ1-1, with no clear D. The V gene's germline CDR1 is MDHEN and CDR2 SYDVKM. V was trimmed by 6 bases and J by 3 bases, leaving 14 bases between them. CDR3 length: 14 residues. The CDR3 spells CASSPFLLYTEAFF. The CDR3 bases are TGTGCCAGCAGCCCCTTCCTACTGTACACTGAAGCTTTCTTT. Based on the CDR3 plus reference TRBV28 and TRBJ1-1, the full variable domain is DVKVTQSSRYLVKRTGEKVFLECVQDMDHENMFWYRQDPGLGLRLIYFSYDVKMKEKGDIPEGYSVSREKKERFSLILESASTNQTSMYLCASSPFLLYTEAFFGQGTRLTVV.

V usage is TRBV3-1 (or the pseudogene TRBV3-2) and J usage is TRBJ1-1, with D perhaps matching TRBD1 (5 bases). This CDR3 spans 15 amino acids. Per germline, CDR1 LGHDT and CDR2 YNNKEL (reference sequence). Trimming cost V 2 bases and J 2 bases, with 12 bases left between them. The CDR3 region has the DNA TGTGCCAGCAGCCAATTGGAGGGGTTAAACACTGAAGCTTTCTTT. Translating it yields CASSQLEGLNTEAFF.

The chain links TRBV6-2 or TRBV6-3 to TRBJ2-3; 9 nucleotides agree with TRBD1. Germline-derived CDR1 and CDR2 are MNHEY and SVGEGT. J was trimmed by 4 bases and V by 3 bases; bases with no gene match: 11. The CDR3 consists of 17 residues. CDR3 coding DNA: TGTGCCAGCAGTTATTCCCCACCCGGGACAGGGTCAGATACGCAGTATTTT. Protein: CASSYSPPGTGSDTQYF.

The chain uses TRBV27 and TRBJ1-4, with unresolved D. The V end lost 7 bases, the J end lost 4 bases, and 4 bases lay between the germline ends. The CDR3 has 11 residues. Germline V lookup: CDR1 MNHEY, CDR2 SMNVEV (reference sequence). The CDR3 region is CASKHNEKLFF. The CDR3 nucleotides are TGTGCCAGCAAACATAATGAAAAACTGTTTTTT.

The chain uses TRBV20-1 and TRBJ1-5, with D possibly matching TRBD1 (6 bases). Trimming pared 3 bases from V and 2 bases from J, leaving 14 bases between. Germline V gene data show CDR1 as DFQATT and CDR2 as SNEGSKA (reference sequence). The CDR3 runs to 15 residues. CDR3 sequence: CSASIGGRGNQPQHF. The CDR3 coding sequence is TGCAGTGCTAGTATCGGGGGGCGAGGCAATCAGCCCCAGCATTTT.

CDR3: CASRYPGGGVDYGYTF. The DNA for the CDR3 is TGCGCCAGCCGTTACCCAGGGGGCGGTGTGGACTATGGCTACACCTTC. The gene calls are TRBV10-1 and TRBJ1-2; TRBD1 matches at 8 bases. V gave up 8 bases and J gave up 3 bases; unmatched junction bases: 14. From germline, CDR1 is WNHNN and CDR2 SYGVQD (reference sequence). CDR3 length: 16 amino acids.

The chain employs TRBV6-5 and TRBJ2-1, with TRBD1 matching 8 bases. V gave up 7 bases and J gave up 9 bases; unmatched junction bases: 11. Germline-derived CDR1 and CDR2 are MNHEY and SVGAGI. CDR3 size: 14 residues. The CDR3 nucleotides are TGTGCCAGCACCTACCCCGGACAGGGCGGTGAGCAGTTCTTC. It codes for CASTYPGQGGEQFF.

The J gene is TRBJ2-6, the V gene TRBV6-5; possibly TRBD2 for D (5 bases). V lost 7 bases, J lost 2 bases, and 9 bases lay in between. Germline assignment: CDR1 MNHEY and CDR2 SVGAGI. The CDR3 extends over 14 amino acids. CDR3 coding DNA: TGTGCCAGCAAAGAGAGGGCTGGGGCCAACGTCCTGACTTTC. This sequence encodes CASKERAGANVLTF.

The chain employs TRBV19 and TRBJ1-3; TRBD1 matches at 8 bases. With 8 bases clipped from V and 4 bases from J, the junction kept 7 bases outside the gene matches. The CDR3 consists of 14 residues. Germline values: CDR1 LNHDA, CDR2 SQIVND (reference sequence). DNA of the CDR3: TGTGCCAGTTCCGACAGGGGATCGGGAAACACCATATATTTT. This encodes CASSDRGSGNTIYF.

The rearrangement uses TRBV6-5 and TRBJ2-7, with 7 positions matching TRBD2. The V gene end was trimmed by 3 bases and the J gene end by 4 bases; junction bases not matched to a gene: 12. The CDR3 sequence is 16 residues long. Per the germline V gene, CDR1 is MNHEY and CDR2 is SVGAGI. Written as DNA, the CDR3 is TGTGCCAGCAGTTATATGGGGGGAGGGCCGGGTTACGAGCAGTACTTC. This codes for CASSYMGGGPGYEQYF.

The V gene is TRBV28, the J gene TRBJ2-7; 7 bases are shared with TRBD2. Losses at the gene ends were 5 bases for V and 6 bases for J; bases not matched to a gene: 16. CDR1 and CDR2 from the germline V gene are MDHEN and SYDVKM. The CDR3 sequence is 16 residues long. The CDR3 spells CASSPPGLRGGREQYF. Written as DNA, the CDR3 is TGTGCCAGCAGTCCCCCGGGCCTACGGGGAGGGCGCGAGCAGTACTTC.

In this sample, this clone turned up once. V usage is TRBV5-1 and J usage is TRBJ1-1; D unclear. V dropped 0 bases and J dropped 5 bases, with 14 bases sitting between them. CDR1 SGHRS and CDR2 YFSETQ come from the germline V gene. CDR3 size: 15 residues. Here the CDR3 reads CASSLDVAGRTEAFF. The CDR3 nucleotides are TGCGCCAGCAGCTTGGACGTCGCAGGAAGGACTGAAGCTTTCTTT.

This chain joins TRBV4-3 and TRBJ1-2; D is unclear. The CDR3 loop spans 11 amino acids. The ends were cut back, 1 base at V and 7 bases at J, with 4 bases in the middle. In germline, CDR1 is LGHNA, CDR2 YSLEER. The CDR3 DNA is TGCGCCAGCAGCCAAGGAGGTGGCTACACCTTC. Protein product: CASSQGGGYTF.

There are a few counts of this clone. The J gene is TRBJ2-2, the V gene TRBV27; D might be TRBD2 (6 bases). V was shortened by 5 bases and J by 1 base, with 11 bases between the two germline ends. Germline V CDR1 and CDR2: MNHEY, SMNVEV (reference sequence). CDR3 size: 15 residues. In nucleotides, the CDR3 is TGTGCCAGCAGTCCGGGAGATCGGAACACCGGGGAGCTGTTTTTT. Translated: CASSPGDRNTGELFF.

This chain uses TRBV9 with TRBJ2-1; a possible D gene is TRBD2 (6 bases). The CDR3 runs to 15 residues. Germline lookup yields CDR1 SGDLS and CDR2 YYNGEE. The V and J ends lost 6 bases and 4 bases respectively, with 17 bases between them. The CDR3 protein is CASKPGIADYNEQFF. The DNA for the CDR3 is TGTGCCAGCAAGCCCGGCATAGCGGATTACAATGAGCAGTTCTTC.

This clone was detected only once. This rearrangement joins TRBV27 to TRBJ1-2; 9 bases match TRBD1. The CDR3 runs to 16 residues. The germline V gene encodes CDR1 MNHEY and CDR2 SMNVEV (reference sequence). J was trimmed by 1 base and V by 3 bases; bases with no gene match: 6. CDR3 in amino acids: CASSFIQGALNYGYTF. Here the CDR3 DNA reads TGTGCCAGCAGTTTTATACAGGGGGCCCTTAACTATGGCTACACCTTC.

This chain uses TRBV7-2 with TRBJ1-1; no clear D. This CDR3 comprises 14 residues. The V end was cut by 1 base, the J end by 8 bases, with 14 bases between. Germline V CDR1 and CDR2: SGHTA, FQGNSA. CDR3 in amino acids: CASSLGVARSEAFF. In DNA, the CDR3 is TGTGCCAGCAGCTTAGGGGTAGCTCGGAGCGAAGCTTTCTTT.

The V call is TRBV18, the J call TRBJ2-3; D unclear. Trimming cost V 0 bases and J 3 bases, with 4 bases left between them. Germline V lookup: CDR1 KGHSH, CDR2 LQKENI. The CDR3 covers 13 residues. Here the CDR3 reads CASSPPSTDTQYF. DNA of the CDR3: TGTGCCAGCTCACCACCCTCTACAGATACGCAGTATTTT.